This TCR beta chain was captured in a study of CD8 T cells in Susac syndrome. This clonotype was observed once. CDR3 length: 15 amino acids. From germline, CDR1 is DFQATT and CDR2 SNEGSKA (reference sequence). The V and J ends lost 3 bases and 8 bases respectively, with 17 bases between them. Random hexamers were used to reverse transcribe the RNA input (about 0.45 to 1 ug). An immunoSEQ multiplex PCR generated amplified TCR beta CDR3 products spanning 54 Vbeta and 13 Jbeta. TCRdb analysed the immunoSEQ multiplex PCR reads with MiXCR anew, one entry per CDR3 protein. The sample has under 200,000 distinct CDR3 sequences, about 93% seen once; the top ten hold over 0.12%.

This chain joins TRBV20-1 and TRBJ1-6; TRBD1 is a possible D gene (5 bases). The source is a human donor in good health. Material for sequencing was CD4+ T cells from PBMCs. The CDR3 region has the DNA TGCAGTGCTAGTAGAGGGGATCTCCTATATTCACCCCTCCACTTT. Translating it yields CSASRGDLLYSPLHF.